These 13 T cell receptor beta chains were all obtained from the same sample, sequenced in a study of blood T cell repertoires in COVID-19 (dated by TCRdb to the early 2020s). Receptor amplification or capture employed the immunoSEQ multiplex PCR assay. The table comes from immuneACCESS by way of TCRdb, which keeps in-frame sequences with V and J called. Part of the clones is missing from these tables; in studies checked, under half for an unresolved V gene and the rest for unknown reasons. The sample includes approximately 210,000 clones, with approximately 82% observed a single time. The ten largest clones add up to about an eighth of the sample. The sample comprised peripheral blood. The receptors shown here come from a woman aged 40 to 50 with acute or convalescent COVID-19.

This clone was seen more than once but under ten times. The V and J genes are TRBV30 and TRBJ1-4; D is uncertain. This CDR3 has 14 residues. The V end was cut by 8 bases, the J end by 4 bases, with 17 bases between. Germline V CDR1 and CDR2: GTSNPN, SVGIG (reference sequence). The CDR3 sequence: CATGMGKDNEKLFF. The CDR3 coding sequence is TGTGCCACGGGGATGGGTAAAGATAATGAAAAACTGTTTTTT.

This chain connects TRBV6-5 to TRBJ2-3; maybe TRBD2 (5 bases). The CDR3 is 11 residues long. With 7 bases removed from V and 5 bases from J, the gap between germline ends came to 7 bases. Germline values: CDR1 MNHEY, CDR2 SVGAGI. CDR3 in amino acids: CASIAGDTQYF. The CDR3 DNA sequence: TGTGCCAGCATTGCGGGAGATACGCAGTATTTT.

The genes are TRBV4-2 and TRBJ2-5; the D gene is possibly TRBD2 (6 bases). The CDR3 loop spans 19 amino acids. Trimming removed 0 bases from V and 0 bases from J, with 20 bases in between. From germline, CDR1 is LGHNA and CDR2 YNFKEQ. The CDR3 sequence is CASSQDLGSSGQYQETQYF. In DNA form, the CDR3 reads TGTGCCAGCAGCCAAGATTTAGGGAGTAGCGGCCAGTACCAAGAGACCCAGTACTTC.

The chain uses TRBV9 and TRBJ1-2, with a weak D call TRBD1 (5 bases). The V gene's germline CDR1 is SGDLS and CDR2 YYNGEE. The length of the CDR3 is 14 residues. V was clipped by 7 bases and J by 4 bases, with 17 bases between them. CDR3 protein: CASARGTEAYGYTF. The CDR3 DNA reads TGTGCCAGCGCTAGGGGAACAGAAGCCTATGGCTACACCTTC.

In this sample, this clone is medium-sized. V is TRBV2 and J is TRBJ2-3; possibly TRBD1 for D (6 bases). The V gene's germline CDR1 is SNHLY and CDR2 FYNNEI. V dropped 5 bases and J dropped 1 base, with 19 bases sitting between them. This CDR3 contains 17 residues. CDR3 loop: CASSPTPTGIRTDTQYF. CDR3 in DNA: TGTGCCAGCAGTCCCACCCCCACAGGGATCCGCACAGATACGCAGTATTTT.

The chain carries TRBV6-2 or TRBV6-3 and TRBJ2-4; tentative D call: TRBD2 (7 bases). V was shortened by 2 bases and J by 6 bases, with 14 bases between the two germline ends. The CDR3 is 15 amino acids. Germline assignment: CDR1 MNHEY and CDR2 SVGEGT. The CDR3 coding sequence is TGTGCCAGCAGTTACCTCATGCGGGGGCGAAACATTCAGTACTTC. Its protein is CASSYLMRGRNIQYF.

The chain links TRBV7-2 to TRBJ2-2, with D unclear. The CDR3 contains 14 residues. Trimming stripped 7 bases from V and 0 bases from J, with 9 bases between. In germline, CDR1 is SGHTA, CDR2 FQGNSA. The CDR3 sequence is CASNLYANTGELFF. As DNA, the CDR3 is TGTGCCAGCAACCTCTACGCGAACACCGGGGAGCTGTTTTTT.

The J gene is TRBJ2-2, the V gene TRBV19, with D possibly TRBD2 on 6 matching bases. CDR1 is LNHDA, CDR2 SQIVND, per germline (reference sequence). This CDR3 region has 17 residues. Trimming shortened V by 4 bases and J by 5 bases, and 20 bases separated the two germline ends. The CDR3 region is CASSNNGGTGVTGELFF. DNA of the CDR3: TGTGCCAGTAGTAATAACGGGGGTACCGGCGTGACCGGGGAGCTGTTTTTT.

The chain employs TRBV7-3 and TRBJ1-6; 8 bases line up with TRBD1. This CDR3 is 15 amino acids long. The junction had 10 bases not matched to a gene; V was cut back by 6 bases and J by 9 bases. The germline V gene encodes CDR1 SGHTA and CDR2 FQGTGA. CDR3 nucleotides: TGTGCCAGCAGTGCCGGGACAGGACTTGGTTCACCCCTCCACTTT. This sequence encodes CASSAGTGLGSPLHF.

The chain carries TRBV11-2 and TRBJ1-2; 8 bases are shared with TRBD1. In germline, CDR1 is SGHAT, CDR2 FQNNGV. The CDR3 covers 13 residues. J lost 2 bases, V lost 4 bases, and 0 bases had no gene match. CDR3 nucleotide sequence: TGTGCCAGCAGCTGGACAGGGAACTATGGCTACACCTTC. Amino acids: CASSWTGNYGYTF.

CDR3 loop: CASSDYPGEADTQYF. DNA for the CDR3: TGTGCCAGCAGCGACTACCCGGGAGAGGCAGATACGCAGTATTTT. The V call is TRBV3-1 (or the pseudogene TRBV3-2), the J call TRBJ2-3, with a tentative D call TRBD2 (6 bases). Germline CDR1 reads LGHDT; CDR2 reads YNNKEL (reference sequence). V was trimmed by 5 bases and J by 4 bases, leaving 16 bases between them. The CDR3 extends over 15 amino acids.

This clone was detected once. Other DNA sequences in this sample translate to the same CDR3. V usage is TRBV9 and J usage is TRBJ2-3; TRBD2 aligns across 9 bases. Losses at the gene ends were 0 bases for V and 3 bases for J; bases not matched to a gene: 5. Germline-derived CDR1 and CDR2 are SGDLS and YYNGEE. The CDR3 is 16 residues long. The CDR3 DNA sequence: TGTGCCAGCAGCGTAGAAGCGGGAGGTGGGACAGATACGCAGTATTTT. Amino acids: CASSVEAGGGTDTQYF.

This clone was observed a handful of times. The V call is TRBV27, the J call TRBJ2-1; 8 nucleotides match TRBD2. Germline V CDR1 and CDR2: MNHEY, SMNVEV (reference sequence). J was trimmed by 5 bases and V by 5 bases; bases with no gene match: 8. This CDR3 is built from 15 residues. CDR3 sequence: CASSTSLAADNEQFF. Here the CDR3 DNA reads TGTGCCAGCAGTACCTCACTAGCGGCTGACAATGAGCAGTTCTTC.